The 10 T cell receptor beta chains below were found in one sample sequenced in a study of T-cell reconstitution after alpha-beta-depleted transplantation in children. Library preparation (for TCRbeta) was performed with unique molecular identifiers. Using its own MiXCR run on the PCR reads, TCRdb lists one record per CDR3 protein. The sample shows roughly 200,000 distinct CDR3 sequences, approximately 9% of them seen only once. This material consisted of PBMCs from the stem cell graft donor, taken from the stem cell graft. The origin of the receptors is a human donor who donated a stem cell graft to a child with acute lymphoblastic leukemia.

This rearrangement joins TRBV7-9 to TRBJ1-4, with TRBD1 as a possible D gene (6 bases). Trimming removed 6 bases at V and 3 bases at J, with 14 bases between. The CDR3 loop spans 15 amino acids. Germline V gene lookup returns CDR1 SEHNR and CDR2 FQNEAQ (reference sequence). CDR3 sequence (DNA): TGTGCCAGCAGGCTGACAGGTTCGGCTAATGAAAAACTGTTTTTT. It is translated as CASRLTGSANEKLFF.

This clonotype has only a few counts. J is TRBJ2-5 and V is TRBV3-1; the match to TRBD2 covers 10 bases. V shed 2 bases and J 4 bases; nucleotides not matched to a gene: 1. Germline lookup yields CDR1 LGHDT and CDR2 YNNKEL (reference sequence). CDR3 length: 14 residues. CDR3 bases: TGTGCCAGCAGCCAAACTAGCGGGATAGAGACCCAGTACTTC. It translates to CASSQTSGIETQYF.

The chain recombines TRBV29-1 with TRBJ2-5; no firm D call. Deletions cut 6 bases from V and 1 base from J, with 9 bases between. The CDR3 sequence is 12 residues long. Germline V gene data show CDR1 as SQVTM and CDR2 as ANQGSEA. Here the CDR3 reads CSVDSSQETQYF. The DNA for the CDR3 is TGCAGCGTCGACTCGTCCCAAGAGACCCAGTACTTC. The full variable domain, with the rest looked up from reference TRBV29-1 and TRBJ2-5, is SAVISQKPSRDICQRGTSLTIQCQVDSQVTMMFWYRQQPGQSLTLIATANQGSEATYESGFVIDKFPISRPNLTFSTLTVSNMSPEDSSIYLCSVDSSQETQYFGPGTRLLVL.

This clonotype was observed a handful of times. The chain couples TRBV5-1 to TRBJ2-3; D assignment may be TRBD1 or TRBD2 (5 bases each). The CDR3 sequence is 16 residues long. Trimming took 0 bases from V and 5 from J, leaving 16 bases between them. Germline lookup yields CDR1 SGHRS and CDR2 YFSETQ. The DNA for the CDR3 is TGCGCCAGCAGCTTGGAGGGCCGGGACGGTGGAGATACGCAGTATTTT. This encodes CASSLEGRDGGDTQYF.

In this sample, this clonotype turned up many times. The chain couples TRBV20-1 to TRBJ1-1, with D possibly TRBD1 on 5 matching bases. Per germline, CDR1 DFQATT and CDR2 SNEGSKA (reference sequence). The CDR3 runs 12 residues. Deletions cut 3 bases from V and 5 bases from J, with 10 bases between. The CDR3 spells CSASGGGTEAFF. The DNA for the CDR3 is TGCAGTGCTAGCGGCGGGGGAACTGAAGCTTTCTTT.

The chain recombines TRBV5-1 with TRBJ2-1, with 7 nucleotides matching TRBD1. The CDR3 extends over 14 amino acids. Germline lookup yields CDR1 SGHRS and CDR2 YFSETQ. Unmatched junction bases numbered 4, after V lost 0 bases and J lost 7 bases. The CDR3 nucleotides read TGCGCCAGCAGCTTGGAGACAGGGAAAAATGAGCAGTTCTTC. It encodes CASSLETGKNEQFF.

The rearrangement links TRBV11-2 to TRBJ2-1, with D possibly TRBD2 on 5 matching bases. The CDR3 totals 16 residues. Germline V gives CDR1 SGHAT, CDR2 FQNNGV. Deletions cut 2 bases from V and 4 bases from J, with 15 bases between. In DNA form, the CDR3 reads TGTGCCAGCAGCTTACGGGTGGGGAGCGGTTACAATGAGCAGTTCTTC. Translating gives CASSLRVGSGYNEQFF.

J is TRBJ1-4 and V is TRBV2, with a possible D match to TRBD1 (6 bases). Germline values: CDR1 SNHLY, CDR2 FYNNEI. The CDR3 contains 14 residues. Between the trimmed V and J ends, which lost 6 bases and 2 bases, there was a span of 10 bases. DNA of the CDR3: TGTGCCAGCAGGCAGGGGAGCACTAATGAAAAACTGTTTTTT. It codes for CASRQGSTNEKLFF.

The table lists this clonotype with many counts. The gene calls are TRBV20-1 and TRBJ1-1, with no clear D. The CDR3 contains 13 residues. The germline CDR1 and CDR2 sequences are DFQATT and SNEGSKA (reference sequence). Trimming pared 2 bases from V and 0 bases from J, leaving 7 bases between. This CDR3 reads CSARKTLNTEAFF. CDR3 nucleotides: TGCAGTGCTAGAAAGACCTTGAACACTGAAGCTTTCTTT.

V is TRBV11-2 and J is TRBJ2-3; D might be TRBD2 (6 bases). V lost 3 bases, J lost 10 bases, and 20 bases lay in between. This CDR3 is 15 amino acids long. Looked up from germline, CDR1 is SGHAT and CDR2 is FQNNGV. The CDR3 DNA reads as TGTGCCAGCAGCTTGGGGATAGCGGCGCCTTCATCGCAGTATTTT. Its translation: CASSLGIAAPSSQYF.